A selection of T cell receptor beta chains follows, all from one sample in a study of blood T cell repertoires in COVID-19. Assay used: immunoSEQ multiplex PCR; TCRdb lists only in-frame clones, some missing. In the table there are about 220,000 clones, about 91% of which are singletons. The sequenced material came from PBMCs or T cells enriched from blood (not recorded which). These receptors came from a woman aged 40 to 49 with acute COVID-19. CDR3s include the opening cysteine and the closing phenylalanine or tryptophan. Fields, in order: J gene, V gene, CDR3 length, clone size, D gene, CDR3 protein, CDR3 DNA. The D gene is left open where the match is weak. Only part of the rows carry a size: once, few, many, or a class if the clone is expanded.

>TRBJ1-1|TRBV4-1|17|NA|NA
CASSQDIPGQKNTEAFF
TGCGCCAGCAGCCAAGACATACCGGGACAAAAGAACACTGAAGCTTTCTTT
>TRBJ2-2|TRBV11-2|17|NA|TRBD2
CASSLVGSGATTGELFF
TGTGCCAGCAGCTTAGTGGGTAGCGGGGCCACGACCGGGGAGCTGTTTTTT
>TRBJ2-3|TRBV7-9|14|NA|NA
CASSPMKRGDTQYF
TGTGCCAGCAGCCCTATGAAGAGAGGAGATACGCAGTATTTT
>TRBJ2-2|TRBV7-9|16|NA|NA
CASSLALALRTGELFF
TGTGCCAGCAGCTTAGCGTTAGCGCTTCGCACCGGGGAGCTGTTTTTT
>TRBJ1-2|TRBV30|16|NA|NA
CAWTLGGHGGNYGYTF
TGTGCCTGGACCCTTGGGGGACACGGCGGCAACTATGGCTACACCTTC
>TRBJ2-4|TRBV5-8|17|NA|NA
CASSFIGTELAKNIQYF
TGTGCCAGCAGCTTTATCGGGACTGAGCTAGCCAAAAACATTCAGTACTTC
>TRBJ1-5|TRBV29-1|13|NA|TRBD1
CSVGQGVRQPQHF
TGCAGCGTTGGACAGGGGGTCCGTCAGCCCCAGCATTTT
>TRBJ2-1|TRBV6-4|15|once|NA
CASSDDGSSYNEQFF
TGTGCCAGCAGTGACGACGGGAGCTCCTACAATGAGCAGTTCTTC
>TRBJ2-1|TRBV7-9|16|NA|TRBD2
CATRTSGGASYNEQFF
TGTGCCACGCGGACTAGCGGGGGGGCCTCCTACAATGAGCAGTTCTTC
>TRBJ2-3|TRBV9|15|NA|NA
CASSPPGQGGDTQYF
TGTGCCAGCAGCCCCCCAGGGCAGGGAGGAGATACGCAGTATTTT
>TRBJ1-2|TRBV24-1|12|NA|NA
CATSERENGYTF
TGTGCCACCAGTGAGAGGGAAAATGGCTACACCTTC
>TRBJ2-1|TRBV10-3|15|NA|TRBD2
CATLKGLAGVGEQFF
TGTGCCACCCTGAAGGGACTAGCGGGAGTCGGTGAGCAGTTCTTC
>TRBJ1-2|TRBV6-6|13|NA|NA
CASSPDPRHGYTF
TGTGCCAGCAGCCCAGACCCGCGGCATGGCTACACCTTC
>TRBJ1-5|TRBV28|15|NA|NA
CASSLLYGDNQPQHF
TGTGCCAGCAGTTTATTGTACGGGGACAATCAGCCCCAGCATTTT
>TRBJ1-2|TRBV7-2|13|NA|NA
CASSPGTNYGYTF
TGTGCCAGCAGCCCAGGGACTAACTATGGCTACACCTTC
>TRBJ1-3|TRBV19|15|once|NA
CASRRQYFSGNTIYF
TGTGCCAGTAGGCGACAGTACTTCTCTGGAAACACCATATATTTT
>TRBJ1-2|TRBV10-3|17|few|TRBD1
CAISELRTGEVRGGYTF
TGTGCCATCAGTGAGTTGAGGACAGGGGAGGTGCGAGGTGGCTACACCTTC
>TRBJ2-6|TRBV4-3|19|NA|TRBD1
CASSQDLRGQTSGANVLTF
TGCGCCAGCAGCCAAGATCTGAGGGGACAGACCTCTGGGGCCAACGTCCTGACTTTC
>TRBJ1-1|TRBV18|14|NA|TRBD1
CASSPQGGGTEAFF
TGTGCCAGCTCACCTCAGGGGGGTGGCACTGAAGCTTTCTTT
>TRBJ2-5|TRBV7-9|15|NA|NA
CASSTALGVLETQYF
TGTGCCAGCAGCACCGCGCTAGGGGTTTTGGAGACCCAGTACTTC
>TRBJ1-1|TRBV5-1|13|NA|TRBD1
CASSRTGGTEAFF
TGCGCCAGCAGTCGGACAGGGGGAACTGAAGCTTTCTTT
>TRBJ2-3|TRBV6-5|12|NA|TRBD2
CASSKTSGVGYF
TGTGCCAGCAGTAAGACTAGCGGGGTCGGGTATTTT
>TRBJ2-1|TRBV5-4|15|few|NA
CASSLIQGGSDEQFF
TGTGCCAGCAGCTTGATACAGGGTGGATCGGATGAGCAGTTCTTC
>TRBJ2-1|TRBV6-5|13|NA|NA
CASSETGYNEQFF
TGTGCCAGCAGCGAGACAGGCTACAATGAGCAGTTCTTC
>TRBJ2-1|TRBV19|15|NA|NA
CASSIGSSSYNEQFF
TGTGCCAGTAGTATCGGGAGTAGCTCCTACAATGAGCAGTTCTTC
>TRBJ1-6|TRBV18|14|NA|TRBD1
CASSPGQGNSPLHF
TGTGCCAGCTCACCTGGACAGGGGAATTCACCCCTCCACTTT
>TRBJ2-1|TRBV10-2|14|NA|TRBD2
CASRGLADYNEQFF
TGCGCCAGCCGTGGACTAGCGGACTACAATGAGCAGTTCTTC
>TRBJ1-2|TRBV11-3|16|NA|TRBD1
CASSFSTQGVTYGYTF
TGTGCCAGCAGCTTCTCCACACAGGGGGTTACCTATGGCTACACCTTC
>TRBJ1-3|TRBV7-2|14|NA|NA
CASSLRGSGNTIYF
TGTGCCAGCAGCTTAAGGGGATCTGGAAACACCATATATTTT
>TRBJ1-1|TRBV19|16|NA|TRBD1
CASSIGRGRWGFVAFF
TGTGCCAGTAGTATAGGCAGGGGGCGATGGGGGTTTGTAGCTTTCTTT
>TRBJ2-5|TRBV7-9|16|NA|TRBD2
CASSSGLAGGRETQYF
TGTGCCAGCAGCTCGGGACTAGCGGGAGGTAGGGAGACCCAGTACTTC
>TRBJ2-6|TRBV24-1|16|NA|NA
CATSDLQGAGANVLTF
TGTGCCACCAGTGACCTACAGGGTGCTGGGGCCAACGTCCTGACTTTC
>TRBJ2-5|TRBV6-2/TRBV6-3|15|NA|TRBD1
CASSYRQGSGETQYF
TGTGCCAGCAGTTACAGACAGGGGTCGGGAGAGACCCAGTACTTC
>TRBJ2-1|TRBV5-1|15|once|TRBD2
CASSLVLAGDNEQFF
TGCGCCAGCAGCTTGGTTCTAGCGGGGGACAATGAGCAGTTCTTC
>TRBJ2-3|TRBV2|15|NA|NA
CASSPQTISTDTQYF
TGTGCCAGCAGTCCCCAGACTATTAGCACAGATACGCAGTATTTT
>TRBJ2-3|TRBV5-6|12|NA|NA
CASSPSVDTQYF
TGTGCCAGCAGCCCCTCTGTGGATACGCAGTATTTT
>TRBJ2-7|TRBV5-6|14|once|TRBD1
CASSLTGGSDEQYF
TGTGCCAGCAGCTTGACAGGGGGTTCAGACGAGCAGTACTTC
>TRBJ2-3|TRBV7-2|13|NA|NA
CASSLRGADTQYF
TGTGCCAGCAGCTTAAGGGGCGCAGATACGCAGTATTTT
>TRBJ2-1|TRBV7-6|18|NA|TRBD2
CASRPTPYAGGTRNEQFF
TGTGCCAGCAGGCCTACCCCTTATGCGGGAGGGACACGAAATGAGCAGTTCTTC
>TRBJ2-3|TRBV7-2|14|once|NA
CASRPGGPGDTQYF
TGTGCCAGCAGACCCGGAGGGCCGGGAGATACGCAGTATTTT
>TRBJ2-1|TRBV11-3|13|NA|NA
CASGGSSYNEQFF
TGTGCCAGCGGCGGCTCCTCCTACAATGAGCAGTTCTTC
>TRBJ2-3|TRBV11-3|15|few|NA
CASSQTRTATDTQYF
TGTGCCAGCAGCCAGACTAGAACGGCCACAGATACGCAGTATTTT
>TRBJ1-2|TRBV7-8|14|NA|NA
CASSLAKGQGSYTF
TGTGCCAGCAGCTTAGCAAAGGGGCAGGGAAGCTACACCTTC
>TRBJ2-1|TRBV3-1/TRBV3-2|24|NA|TRBD2
CASSQDNLGGISAGGNSSYNEQFF
TGTGCCAGCAGCCAAGATAATCTGGGAGGAATATCAGCGGGGGGGAACAGCTCCTACAATGAGCAGTTCTTC
>TRBJ2-2|TRBV7-8|15|NA|TRBD1
CASSLQGARTGELFF
TGTGCCAGCAGCTTACAGGGGGCACGCACCGGGGAGCTGTTTTTT
>TRBJ2-1|TRBV18|15|once|TRBD2
CASSPPGLAGNEQFF
TGTGCCAGCTCCCCTCCGGGACTAGCGGGTAATGAGCAGTTCTTC
>TRBJ2-3|TRBV5-4|16|NA|TRBD2
CASSLGAGGYTDTQYF
TGTGCCAGCAGCTTGGGTGCGGGGGGGTACACAGATACGCAGTATTTT
>TRBJ1-2|TRBV27|13|NA|TRBD1
CASSVTGGYGYTF
TGTGCCAGCAGCGTGACAGGGGGCTATGGCTACACCTTC
>TRBJ2-5|TRBV12-3/TRBV12-4|13|once|TRBD2
CASRTSGKETQYF
TGTGCCAGCAGGACTAGCGGCAAAGAGACCCAGTACTTC
>TRBJ2-6|TRBV11-3|16|NA|NA
CASSPPVIAGANVLTF
TGTGCCAGCAGCCCCCCGGTTATAGCTGGGGCCAACGTCCTGACTTTC
>TRBJ1-2|TRBV7-9|15|NA|TRBD1
CASSRNGQGGYGYTF
TGTGCCAGCAGCAGAAATGGACAGGGAGGGTATGGCTACACCTTC
>TRBJ1-2|TRBV30|11|NA|NA
CAWGEQVGYTF
TGTGCCTGGGGCGAACAGGTGGGCTACACCTTC
>TRBJ2-1|TRBV18|17|NA|TRBD1
CASSPSGTGWPYNEQFF
TGTGCCAGCTCACCTAGTGGGACAGGGTGGCCATACAATGAGCAGTTCTTC